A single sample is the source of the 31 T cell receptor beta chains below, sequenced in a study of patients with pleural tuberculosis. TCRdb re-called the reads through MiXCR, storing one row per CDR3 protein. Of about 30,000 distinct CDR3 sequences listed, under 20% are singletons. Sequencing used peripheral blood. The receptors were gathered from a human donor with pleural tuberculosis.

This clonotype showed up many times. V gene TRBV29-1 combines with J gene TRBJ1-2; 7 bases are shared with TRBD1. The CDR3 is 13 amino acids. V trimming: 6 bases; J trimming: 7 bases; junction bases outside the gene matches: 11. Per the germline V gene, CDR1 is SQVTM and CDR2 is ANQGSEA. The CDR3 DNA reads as TGCAGCGTAGCTATGACAGGGTTAGCTGGCTACACCTTC. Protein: CSVAMTGLAGYTF.

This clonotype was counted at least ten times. The CDR3 protein is CASSSARTLPYYEQYF. The DNA for the CDR3 is TGTGCCAGCAGCTCCGCTCGGACCCTTCCCTACTACGAGCAGTACTTC. V and J are TRBV7-9 and TRBJ2-7; no definite D call. CDR1 SEHNR and CDR2 FQNEAQ come from the germline V gene (reference sequence). Trimming left V 4 bases short and J 3 bases short, with 19 bases between. The CDR3 consists of 16 residues.

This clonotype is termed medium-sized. The CDR3: CASNLYGTMDNQPQHF. CDR3 coding DNA: TGTGCCAGCAACCTGTATGGGACGATGGACAATCAGCCCCAGCATTTT. This sequence joins TRBV27 and TRBJ1-5, with a tentative D call TRBD1 (5 bases). V dropped 7 bases and J dropped 3 bases, with 19 bases sitting between them. The CDR3 runs 16 residues. In germline, CDR1 is MNHEY, CDR2 SMNVEV (reference sequence).

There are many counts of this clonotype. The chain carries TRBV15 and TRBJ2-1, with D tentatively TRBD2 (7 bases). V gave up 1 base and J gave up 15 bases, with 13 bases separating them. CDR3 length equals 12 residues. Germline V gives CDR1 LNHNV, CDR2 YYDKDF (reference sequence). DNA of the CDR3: TGTGCCACCAGCAGAGCGGGGGGCGGGCGGTTCTTC. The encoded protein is CATSRAGGGRFF.

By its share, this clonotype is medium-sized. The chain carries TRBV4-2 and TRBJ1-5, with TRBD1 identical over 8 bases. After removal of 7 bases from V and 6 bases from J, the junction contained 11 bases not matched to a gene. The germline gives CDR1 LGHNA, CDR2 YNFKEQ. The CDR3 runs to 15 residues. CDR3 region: CASTPTGGETQPQHF. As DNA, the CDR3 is TGTGCCAGCACGCCTACAGGGGGTGAAACTCAGCCCCAGCATTTT.

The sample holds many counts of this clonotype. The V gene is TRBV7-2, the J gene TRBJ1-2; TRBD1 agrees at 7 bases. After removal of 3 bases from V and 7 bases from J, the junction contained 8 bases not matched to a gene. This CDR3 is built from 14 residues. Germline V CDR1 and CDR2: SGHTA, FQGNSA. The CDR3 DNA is TGTGCCAGCAGCTTTGCTGGGACAGAAAGTGGCTACACCTTC. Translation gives CASSFAGTESGYTF.

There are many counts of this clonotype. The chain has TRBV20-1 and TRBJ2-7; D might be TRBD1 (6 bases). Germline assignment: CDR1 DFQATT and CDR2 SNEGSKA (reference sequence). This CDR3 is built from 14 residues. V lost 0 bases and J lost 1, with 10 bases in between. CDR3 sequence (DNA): TGCAGTGCTAGAGATCAAAGGGGGTCCTACGAGCAGTACTTC. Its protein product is CSARDQRGSYEQYF.

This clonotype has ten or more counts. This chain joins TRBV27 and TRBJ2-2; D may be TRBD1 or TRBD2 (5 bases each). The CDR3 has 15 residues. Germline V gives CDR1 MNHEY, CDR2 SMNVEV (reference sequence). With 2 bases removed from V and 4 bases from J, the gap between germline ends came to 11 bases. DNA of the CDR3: TGTGCCAGCAGTTTAGAACCGGGGACCACCGGGGAGCTGTTTTTT. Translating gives CASSLEPGTTGELFF.

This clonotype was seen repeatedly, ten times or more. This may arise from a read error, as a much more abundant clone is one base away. In DNA, the CDR3 is TGTGCCAGCAGTTACCTCAGGACAGGGGGCTCATATGGCTACGCCTTC. This gives the protein CASSYLRTGGSYGYAF. The V call is TRBV6-6, the J call TRBJ1-2; 11 bases are shared with TRBD1. CDR1 and CDR2 (germline): MNHNY, SVGAGI (reference sequence). There are 16 residues in the CDR3.

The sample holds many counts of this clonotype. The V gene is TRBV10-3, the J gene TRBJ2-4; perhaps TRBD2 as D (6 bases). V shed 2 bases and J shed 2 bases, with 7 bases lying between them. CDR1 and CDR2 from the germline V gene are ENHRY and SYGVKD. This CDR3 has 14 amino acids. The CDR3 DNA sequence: TGTGCCATCAGTGAGAGCGGGTCCAAAAACATTCAGTACTTC. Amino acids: CAISESGSKNIQYF.

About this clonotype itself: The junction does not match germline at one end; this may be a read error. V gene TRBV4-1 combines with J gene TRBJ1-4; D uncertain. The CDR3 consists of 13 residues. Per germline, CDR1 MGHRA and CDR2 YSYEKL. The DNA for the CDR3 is TGCGTCAGCAGCCAAGGTTTGGCGGAAAAACTGTTTTTT. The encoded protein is CVSSQGLAEKLFF.

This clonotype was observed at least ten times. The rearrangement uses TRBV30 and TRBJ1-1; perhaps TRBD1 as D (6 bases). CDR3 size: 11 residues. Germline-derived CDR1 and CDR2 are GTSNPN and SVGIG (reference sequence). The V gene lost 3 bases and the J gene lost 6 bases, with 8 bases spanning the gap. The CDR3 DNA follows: TGTGCCTGGAGGCGACAGGCTGAAGCTTTCTTT. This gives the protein CAWRRQAEAFF.

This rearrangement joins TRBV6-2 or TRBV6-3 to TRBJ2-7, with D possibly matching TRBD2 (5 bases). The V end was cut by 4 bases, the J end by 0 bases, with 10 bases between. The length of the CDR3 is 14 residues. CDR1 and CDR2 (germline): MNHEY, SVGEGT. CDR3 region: CASSFLGSSYEQYF. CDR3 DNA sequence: TGTGCCAGCAGTTTTCTGGGGAGCTCCTACGAGCAGTACTTC.

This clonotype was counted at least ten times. The CDR3 protein is CSVAGQGIGGYTF. CDR3 DNA: TGCAGCGTTGCCGGACAGGGGATAGGTGGCTACACCTTC. The chain combines TRBV29-1 with TRBJ1-2; 9 positions agree with TRBD1. The V gene end was trimmed by 4 bases and the J gene end by 7 bases; junction bases not matched to a gene: 7. Germline loops: CDR1 SQVTM, CDR2 ANQGSEA. The CDR3 is 13 residues long.

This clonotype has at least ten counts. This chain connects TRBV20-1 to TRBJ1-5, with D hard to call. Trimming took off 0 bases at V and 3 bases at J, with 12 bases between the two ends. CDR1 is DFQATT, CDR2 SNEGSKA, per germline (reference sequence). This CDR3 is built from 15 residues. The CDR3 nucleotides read TGCAGTGCTAGAGATAATAGAGGCGACAATCAGCCCCAGCATTTT. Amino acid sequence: CSARDNRGDNQPQHF.

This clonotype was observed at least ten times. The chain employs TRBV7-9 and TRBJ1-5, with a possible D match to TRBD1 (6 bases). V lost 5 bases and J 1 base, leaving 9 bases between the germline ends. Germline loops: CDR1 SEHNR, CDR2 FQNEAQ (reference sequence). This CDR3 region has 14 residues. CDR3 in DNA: TGTGCCAGCAGCCGACAGGAAAGCAATCAGCCCCAGCATTTT. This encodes CASSRQESNQPQHF.

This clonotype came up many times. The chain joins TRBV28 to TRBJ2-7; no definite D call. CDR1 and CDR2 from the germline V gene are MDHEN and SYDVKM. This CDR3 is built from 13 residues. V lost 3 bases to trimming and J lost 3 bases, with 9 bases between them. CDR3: CASSLNLSYEQYF. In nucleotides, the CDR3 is TGTGCCAGCAGTTTGAACCTCAGCTACGAGCAGTACTTC.

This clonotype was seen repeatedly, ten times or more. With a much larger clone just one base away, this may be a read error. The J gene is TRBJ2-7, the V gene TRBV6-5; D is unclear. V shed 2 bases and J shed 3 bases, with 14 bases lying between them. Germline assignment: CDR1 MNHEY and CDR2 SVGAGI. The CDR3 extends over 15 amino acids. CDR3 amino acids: CASSYPRPRLYEQYF. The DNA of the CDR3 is TGTGCCAGCAGTTACCCCCGTCCCAGACTCTACGAGCAGTACTTC.

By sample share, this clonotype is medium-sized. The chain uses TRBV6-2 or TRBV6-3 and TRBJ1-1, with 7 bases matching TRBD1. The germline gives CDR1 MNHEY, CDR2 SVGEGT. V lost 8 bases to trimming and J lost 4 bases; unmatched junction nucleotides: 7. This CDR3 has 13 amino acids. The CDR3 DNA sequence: TGTGCCAGCGCCACAGGGGAGATCACTGAAGCTTTCTTT. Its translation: CASATGEITEAFF.

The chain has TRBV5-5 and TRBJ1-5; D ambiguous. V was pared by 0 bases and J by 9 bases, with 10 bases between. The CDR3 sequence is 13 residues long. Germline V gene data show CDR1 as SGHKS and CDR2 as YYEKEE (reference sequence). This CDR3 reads CASSLEVDRPQHF. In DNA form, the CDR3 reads TGTGCCAGCAGCTTGGAGGTTGATCGGCCCCAGCATTTT.

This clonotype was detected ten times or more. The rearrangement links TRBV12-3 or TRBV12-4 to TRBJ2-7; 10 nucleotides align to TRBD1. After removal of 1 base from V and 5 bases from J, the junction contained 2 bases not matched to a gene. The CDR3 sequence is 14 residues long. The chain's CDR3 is CASSLEGQGNEQYF. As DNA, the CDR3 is TGTGCCAGCAGTTTAGAGGGACAGGGGAACGAGCAGTACTTC.

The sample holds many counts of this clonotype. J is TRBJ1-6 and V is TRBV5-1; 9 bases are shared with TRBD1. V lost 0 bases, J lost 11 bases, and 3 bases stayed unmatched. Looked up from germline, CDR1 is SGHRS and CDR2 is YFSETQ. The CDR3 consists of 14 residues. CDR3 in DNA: TGCGCCAGCAGCTTGGGGACAGGGGATACACCCCTCCACTTT. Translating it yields CASSLGTGDTPLHF.

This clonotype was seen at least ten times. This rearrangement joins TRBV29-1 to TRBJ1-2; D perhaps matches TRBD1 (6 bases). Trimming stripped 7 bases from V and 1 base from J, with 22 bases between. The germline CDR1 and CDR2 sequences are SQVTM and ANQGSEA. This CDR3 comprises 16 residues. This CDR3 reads CSARGGTGVINYGYTF. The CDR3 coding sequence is TGCAGCGCCAGGGGAGGAACAGGCGTTATTAACTATGGCTACACCTTC.

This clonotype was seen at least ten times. The DNA of the CDR3 is TGTGCCAGCACCAGGACAGGGGGCGGCGAGCAGTACTTC. Translated, it gives CASTRTGGGEQYF. The V and J genes are TRBV11-2 and TRBJ2-7, with 11 bases fitting TRBD1. The CDR3 sequence is 13 residues long. Looked up from germline, CDR1 is SGHAT and CDR2 is FQNNGV. V gave up 7 bases and J gave up 6 bases; unmatched junction bases: 5.

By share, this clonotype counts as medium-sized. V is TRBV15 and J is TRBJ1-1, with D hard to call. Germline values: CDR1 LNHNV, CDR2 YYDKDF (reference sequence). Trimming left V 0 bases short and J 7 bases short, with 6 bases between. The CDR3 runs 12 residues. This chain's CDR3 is CATSRDRDEAFF. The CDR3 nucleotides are TGTGCCACCAGCAGAGATAGGGATGAAGCTTTCTTT.

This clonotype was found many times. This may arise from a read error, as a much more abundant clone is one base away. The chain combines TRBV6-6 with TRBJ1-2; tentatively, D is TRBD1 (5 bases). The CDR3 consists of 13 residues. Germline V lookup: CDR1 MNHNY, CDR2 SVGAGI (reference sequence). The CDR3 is CASSYLQGDGYPF. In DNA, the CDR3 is TGTGCCAGCAGTTATCTTCAGGGAGATGGCTACCCCTTC.

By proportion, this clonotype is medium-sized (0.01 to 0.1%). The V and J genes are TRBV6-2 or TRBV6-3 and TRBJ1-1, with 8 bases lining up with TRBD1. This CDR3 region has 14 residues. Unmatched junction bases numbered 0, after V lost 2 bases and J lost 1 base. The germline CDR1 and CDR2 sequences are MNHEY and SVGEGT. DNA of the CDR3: TGTGCCAGCAGTTACGACAGGGGGAACACTGAAGCTTTCTTT. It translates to CASSYDRGNTEAFF.

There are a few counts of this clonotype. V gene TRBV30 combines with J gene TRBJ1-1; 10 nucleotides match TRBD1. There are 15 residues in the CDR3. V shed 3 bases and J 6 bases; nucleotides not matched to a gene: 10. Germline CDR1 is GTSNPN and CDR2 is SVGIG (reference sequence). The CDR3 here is CAWRTGGAAAAEAFF. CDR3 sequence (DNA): TGTGCCTGGAGGACAGGGGGCGCGGCGGCCGCTGAAGCTTTCTTT.

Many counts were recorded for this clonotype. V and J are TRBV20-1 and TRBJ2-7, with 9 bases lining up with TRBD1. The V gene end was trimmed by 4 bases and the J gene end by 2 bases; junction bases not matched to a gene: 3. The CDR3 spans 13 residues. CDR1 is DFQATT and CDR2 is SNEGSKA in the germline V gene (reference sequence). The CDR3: CSANWDRAYEQYF. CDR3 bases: TGCAGTGCTAATTGGGACAGGGCCTACGAGCAGTACTTC.

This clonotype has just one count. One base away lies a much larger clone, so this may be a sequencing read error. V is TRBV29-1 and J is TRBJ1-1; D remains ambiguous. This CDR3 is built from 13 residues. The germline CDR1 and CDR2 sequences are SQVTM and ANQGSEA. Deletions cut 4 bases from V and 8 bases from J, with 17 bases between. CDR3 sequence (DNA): TGCAGCGTTGTACCCGAAGTGCAGGCCGAAGCTTTCTTT. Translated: CSVVPEVQAEAFF.

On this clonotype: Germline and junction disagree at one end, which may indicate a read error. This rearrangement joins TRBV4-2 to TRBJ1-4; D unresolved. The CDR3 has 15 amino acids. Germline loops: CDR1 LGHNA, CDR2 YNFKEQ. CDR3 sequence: CASGQAQSTNEKLFF. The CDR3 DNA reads TGTGCCAGCGGCCAAGCACAGTCAACTAATGAAAAACTGTTTTTT.